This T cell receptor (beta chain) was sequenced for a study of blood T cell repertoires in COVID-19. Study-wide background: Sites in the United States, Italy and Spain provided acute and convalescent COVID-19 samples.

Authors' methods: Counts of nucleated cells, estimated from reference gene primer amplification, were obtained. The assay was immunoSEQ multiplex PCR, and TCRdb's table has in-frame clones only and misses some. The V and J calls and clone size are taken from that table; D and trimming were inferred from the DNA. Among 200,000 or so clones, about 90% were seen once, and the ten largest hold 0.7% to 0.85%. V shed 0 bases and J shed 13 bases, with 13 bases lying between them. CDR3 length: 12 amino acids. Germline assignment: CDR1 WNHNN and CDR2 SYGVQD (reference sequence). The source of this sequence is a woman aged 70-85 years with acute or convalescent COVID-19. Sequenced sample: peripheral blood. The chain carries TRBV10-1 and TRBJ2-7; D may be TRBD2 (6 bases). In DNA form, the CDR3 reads TGCGCCAGCAGTGAGTCGGGACGGGGGATTTACTTC. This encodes CASSESGRGIYF.